A single sample is the source of the 27 T cell receptor beta chains below, sequenced in a study of blood T cell repertoires in COVID-19. Using immunoSEQ multiplex PCR, the repertoire was profiled, and TCRdb retains in-frame clones only, with some absent. The sample consists of about 280,000 clones, 90% of them appearing once. The sample comprised PBMCs or T cells enriched from blood (not recorded which). The source is a young woman with acute COVID-19.

This chain uses TRBV6-5 with TRBJ1-4; 10 bases line up with TRBD1. The J segment lost 5 bases and the V segment lost 6 bases, leaving 6 bases of the junction unmatched. Looked up from germline, CDR1 is MNHEY and CDR2 is SVGAGI. This CDR3 is built from 15 residues. The CDR3 bases are TGTGCCAGCAGAAGCCGGGGACAGGGGAATGAAAAACTGTTTTTT. Its protein product is CASRSRGQGNEKLFF.

V usage is TRBV4-1 and J usage is TRBJ2-2, with a tentative D call TRBD1 (6 bases). Germline-derived CDR1 and CDR2 are MGHRA and YSYEKL. V gave up 1 base and J gave up 4 bases, with 16 bases separating them. The CDR3 is 17 amino acids. CDR3 nucleotide sequence: TGCGCCAGCAGCCAAGTTGTAGGACAGCCGATCACCGGGGAGCTGTTTTTT. It translates to CASSQVVGQPITGELFF.

This chain links TRBV15 with TRBJ1-1, with a possible D match to TRBD1 (5 bases). Trimming removed 0 bases at V and 3 bases at J, with 11 bases between. Germline assignment: CDR1 LNHNV and CDR2 YYDKDF (reference sequence). The CDR3 runs to 15 residues. The CDR3 reads CATSRDVRADTEAFF. As DNA, the CDR3 is TGTGCCACCAGCAGAGATGTCAGGGCGGACACTGAAGCTTTCTTT.

As DNA, the CDR3 is TGTGCCACCAGCAGAGGTGAAGGGAGGAGGGATCAGCCCCAGCATTTT. Translation gives CATSRGEGRRDQPQHF. The rearrangement links TRBV15 to TRBJ1-5, with D hard to call. The CDR3 is made up of 16 amino acids. Germline V gives CDR1 LNHNV, CDR2 YYDKDF (reference sequence). V lost 1 base and J lost 5, with 15 bases in between.

The V call is TRBV19, the J call TRBJ1-1; D is perhaps TRBD1 (5 bases). The CDR3 covers 12 residues. V was trimmed by 6 bases and J by 5 bases, leaving 10 bases between them. Germline lookup yields CDR1 LNHDA and CDR2 SQIVND (reference sequence). This chain's CDR3 is CASRGGMTEAFF. DNA of the CDR3: TGTGCCAGTAGGGGGGGGATGACTGAAGCTTTCTTT. The entire variable domain, with the rest obtained from reference TRBV19 and TRBJ1-1, is as follows: DGGITQSPKYLFRKEGQNVTLSCEQNLNHDAMYWYRQDPGQGLRLIYYSQIVNDFQKGDIAEGYSVSREKKESFPLTVTSAQKNPTAFYLCASRGGMTEAFFGQGTRLTVV.

The rearrangement links TRBV18 to TRBJ1-4, with a weak D call TRBD1 (6 bases). CDR3 length equals 17 residues. V lost 6 bases and J lost 3, with 20 bases in between. Germline CDR1 KGHSH, CDR2 LQKENI. The chain's CDR3 is CASSPRRGKEANEKLFF. CDR3 DNA: TGTGCCAGCTCCCCGCGCAGGGGCAAAGAGGCTAATGAAAAACTGTTTTTT. The full variable domain, its missing parts supplied by reference TRBV18 and TRBJ1-4, is NAGVMQNPRHLVRRRGQEARLRCSPMKGHSHVYWYRQLPEEGLKFMVYLQKENIIDESGMPKERFSAEFPKEGPSILRIQQVVRGDSAAYFCASSPRRGKEANEKLFFGSGTQLSVL.

The V and J genes are TRBV3-1 (or the pseudogene TRBV3-2) and TRBJ2-6, with 9 bases that match TRBD2. CDR3 length: 19 amino acids. CDR1 LGHDT and CDR2 YNNKEL come from the germline V gene (reference sequence). The V gene end was trimmed by 3 bases and the J gene end by 3 bases; junction bases not matched to a gene: 12. CDR3 in DNA: TGTGCCAGCAGCCAGCCTCCGGGACTAGCTTTTAGTGGGGCCAACGTCCTGACTTTC. This gives the protein CASSQPPGLAFSGANVLTF.

The CDR3 protein is CASSYGRDNQPQHF. For the CDR3, the DNA is TGTGCCAGCAGTTACGGGCGGGATAATCAGCCCCAGCATTTT. The chain links TRBV6-6 to TRBJ1-5; no reliable D call. Germline loops: CDR1 MNHNY, CDR2 SVGAGI (reference sequence). Trimming took 2 bases from V and 4 from J, leaving 9 bases between them. The CDR3 totals 14 residues.

V usage is TRBV25-1 and J usage is TRBJ2-7; 10 bases line up with TRBD2. Germline CDR1 is MGHDK and CDR2 is SYGVNS. There are 14 residues in the CDR3. The V gene end was trimmed by 2 bases and the J gene end by 6 bases; junction bases not matched to a gene: 4. In nucleotides, the CDR3 is TGTGCCAGCAGTGAAGTAGCGGGAGGAAGCGAGCAGTACTTC. Its protein is CASSEVAGGSEQYF.

The genes are TRBV11-2 and TRBJ1-5; unclear D gene. Germline CDR1 is SGHAT and CDR2 is FQNNGV. CDR3 length: 14 amino acids. The V gene lost 4 bases and the J gene lost 0 bases, with 7 bases spanning the gap. This CDR3 is CASSSDYSNQPQHF. In DNA, the CDR3 is TGTGCCAGCAGCTCAGATTATAGCAATCAGCCCCAGCATTTT.

J is TRBJ2-1 and V is TRBV7-9; TRBD2 aligns across 12 bases. Germline CDR1 SEHNR, CDR2 FQNEAQ (reference sequence). J gave up 7 bases and V 1 base, and 5 bases lay outside the gene matches. CDR3 length: 16 residues. As DNA, the CDR3 is TGTGCCAGCAGCTTAGTCGTCCTAGCGGGAGGGAATGAGCAGTTCTTC. This sequence encodes CASSLVVLAGGNEQFF.

This clone appeared a single time. J is TRBJ2-3 and V is TRBV14, with TRBD1 matching over 9 bases. CDR3 length equals 16 residues. Germline CDR1 reads SGHDN; CDR2 reads FVKESK. V gave up 6 bases and J gave up 6 bases; unmatched junction bases: 13. The CDR3 is CASSRTGTGFKDTQYF. DNA for the CDR3: TGTGCCAGCAGTCGCACCGGGACAGGGTTTAAGGATACGCAGTATTTT. Variable domain in full (rest from reference TRBV14 and TRBJ2-3): EAGVTQFPSHSVIEKGQTVTLRCDPISGHDNLYWYRRVMGKEIKFLLHFVKESKQDESGMPNNRFLAERTGGTYSTLKVQPAELEDSGVYFCASSRTGTGFKDTQYFGPGTRLTVL.

The chain couples TRBV13 to TRBJ2-1; D unclear. V dropped 3 bases and J dropped 7 bases, with 13 bases sitting between them. This CDR3 region has 14 residues. CDR1 and CDR2 from the germline V gene are PRHDT and FYEKMQ (reference sequence). The CDR3 DNA is TGTGCCAGCAGCTTTCTCTCTAGTAGGAATGAGCAGTTCTTC. Protein product: CASSFLSSRNEQFF.

The chain combines TRBV3-1 (or the pseudogene TRBV3-2) with TRBJ2-5; tentative D call: TRBD2 (6 bases). Germline V gives CDR1 LGHDT, CDR2 YNNKEL (reference sequence). This CDR3 region has 12 residues. Deletions cut 7 bases from V and 3 bases from J, with 9 bases between. CDR3 DNA sequence: TGTGCCAGCACGGGACTGAAAGAGACCCAGTACTTC. It codes for CASTGLKETQYF.

The V gene is TRBV19, the J gene TRBJ2-5; a possible D gene is TRBD1 (5 bases). Germline V gene sequence: CDR1 LNHDA, CDR2 SQIVND (reference sequence). The CDR3 spans 17 residues. With 2 bases removed from V and 5 bases from J, the gap between germline ends came to 21 bases. The CDR3 bases are TGTGCCAGTAGTATAAGGGGAACAGCGAGATTTCTGGAGACCCAGTACTTC. It codes for CASSIRGTARFLETQYF.

The chain combines TRBV12-3 or TRBV12-4 with TRBJ1-2; D is unclear. The CDR3 contains 12 residues. V was shortened by 3 bases and J by 9 bases, with 11 bases between the two germline ends. The CDR3 DNA sequence: TGTGCCAGCAGTTTTCGGACTAGCCGCTACACCTTC. Translation: CASSFRTSRYTF.

This chain joins TRBV6-2 or TRBV6-3 and TRBJ2-7; 8 positions match TRBD2. The CDR3 loop spans 15 amino acids. After removal of 0 bases from V and 4 bases from J, the junction contained 5 bases not matched to a gene. CDR1 is MNHEY, CDR2 SVGEGT, per germline. The CDR3 region has the DNA TGTGCCAGCAGTTACTCGAGTGCTAGCGGGTACGAGCAGTACTTC. This translates into CASSYSSASGYEQYF.

This clone has only one observation. The genes are TRBV7-2 and TRBJ2-7; a weak D match, TRBD2 (6 bases). The V gene lost 4 bases and the J gene lost 4 bases, with 17 bases spanning the gap. Germline CDR1 SGHTA, CDR2 FQGNSA. The CDR3 length is 15 residues. The CDR3 here is CASSSGGRLPYEQYF. The CDR3 nucleotides are TGTGCCAGCAGCTCCGGGGGACGTCTACCGTACGAGCAGTACTTC.

Here the CDR3 DNA reads TGTGCCAGCAGCCAAAATTTTGTTACTGAAGCTTTCTTT. The encoded protein is CASSQNFVTEAFF. This chain uses TRBV12-3 or TRBV12-4 with TRBJ1-1; D ambiguous. This CDR3 is built from 13 residues. With 6 bases removed from V and 5 bases from J, the gap between germline ends came to 13 bases.

The CDR3 reads CASSIGVRTTEAFF. The CDR3, as DNA: TGTGCCAGTAGTATAGGGGTACGGACTACTGAAGCTTTCTTT. V usage is TRBV19 and J usage is TRBJ1-1; D not certain. Germline CDR1 and CDR2: LNHDA and SQIVND (reference sequence). This CDR3 is built from 14 residues. Trimming shortened V by 1 base and J by 5 bases, and 11 bases separated the two germline ends.

The chain couples TRBV7-9 to TRBJ2-1, with 7 bases lining up with TRBD2. There are 17 residues in the CDR3. Unmatched junction bases numbered 15, after V lost 5 bases and J lost 5 bases. In germline, CDR1 is SEHNR, CDR2 FQNEAQ (reference sequence). The CDR3 is CASSPTVGLAENNEQFF. The CDR3 bases are TGTGCCAGCAGCCCAACAGTGGGGCTAGCGGAGAACAATGAGCAGTTCTTC.

The rearrangement uses TRBV28 and TRBJ2-3; D gene uncertain. The CDR3 covers 15 residues. V lost 4 bases and J 2 bases, leaving 13 bases between the germline ends. Germline CDR1 and CDR2: MDHEN and SYDVKM. The CDR3 region is CASSSELRNTDTQYF. The CDR3 region has the DNA TGTGCCAGCAGTTCGGAACTACGGAACACAGATACGCAGTATTTT.

V usage is TRBV7-9 and J usage is TRBJ1-2, with D possibly being TRBD1 (5 bases). The CDR3 covers 14 residues. V shed 7 bases and J shed 1 base, with 13 bases lying between them. Germline lookup yields CDR1 SEHNR and CDR2 FQNEAQ (reference sequence). Here the CDR3 DNA reads TGTGCCAGCAACTGGGGGGATAGTAACTATGGCTACACCTTC. It yields the protein CASNWGDSNYGYTF. The whole variable domain, remainder taken from reference TRBV7-9 and TRBJ1-2, is DTGVSQNPRHKITKRGQNVTFRCDPISEHNRLYWYRQTLGQGPEFLTYFQNEAQLEKSRLLSDRFSAERPKGSFSTLEIQRTEQGDSAMYLCASNWGDSNYGYTFGSGTRLTVV.

The rearrangement uses TRBV24-1 and TRBJ1-5; D perhaps matches TRBD1 (5 bases). There are 13 residues in the CDR3. Germline values: CDR1 KGHDR, CDR2 SFDVKD. The V and J ends lost 7 bases and 6 bases respectively, with 12 bases between them. CDR3 protein: CATSRDSIQPQHF. The CDR3, as DNA: TGTGCCACCAGCAGGGACTCGATTCAGCCCCAGCATTTT.

V usage is TRBV18 and J usage is TRBJ2-3; 7 nucleotides agree with TRBD1. With V trimmed by 4 bases and J by 0 bases, 13 bases remained unmatched. This CDR3 spans 18 amino acids. Germline V gene lookup returns CDR1 KGHSH and CDR2 LQKENI. CDR3 DNA: TGTGCCAGCTCACTTCCGCTCGGACAGGACACTAGCACAGATACGCAGTATTTT. Translated: CASSLPLGQDTSTDTQYF.

V is TRBV18 and J is TRBJ1-5; no clear D gene. Germline CDR1 is KGHSH and CDR2 is LQKENI. V lost 4 bases and J 8 bases, leaving 12 bases between the germline ends. This CDR3 spans 13 amino acids. The CDR3 DNA follows: TGTGCCAGCTCACAGGACGGGGTAAAGCCCCAGCATTTT. Translation: CASSQDGVKPQHF. The variable domain in full, with the rest retrieved from reference TRBV18 and TRBJ1-5, is NAGVMQNPRHLVRRRGQEARLRCSPMKGHSHVYWYRQLPEEGLKFMVYLQKENIIDESGMPKERFSAEFPKEGPSILRIQQVVRGDSAAYFCASSQDGVKPQHFGDGTRLSIL.

Only a few counts were recorded for this clone. The CDR3 loop is CASSPGLAGVLEQYF. CDR3 DNA sequence: TGTGCCAGCAGTCCCGGACTAGCGGGAGTTCTCGAGCAGTACTTC. The rearrangement joins TRBV27 to TRBJ2-7; 13 bases agree with TRBD2. The CDR3 consists of 15 residues. After removal of 5 bases from V and 6 bases from J, the junction contained 7 bases not matched to a gene. Germline V gene lookup returns CDR1 MNHEY and CDR2 SMNVEV (reference sequence).